This T cell receptor (beta chain) comes out of a study of blood T cell repertoires in COVID-19. About the study: Samples came from the United States, Italy and Spain, spanning acute and convalescent COVID-19.

This CDR3 is built from 16 residues. V lost 10 bases, J lost 4 bases, and 26 bases lay in between. Germline values: CDR1 SGHKS, CDR2 YYEKEE (reference sequence). Per the original data handling: From reference gene primer amplification, estimates of nucleated cell counts were derived. Sequenced by immunoSEQ multiplex PCR; TCRdb stores in-frame clones only, minus some. The V and J calls and clone size come from that table; D and trimming were worked out from the DNA. This table holds under 250,000 clones, 70% to 90% found once. The chain has TRBV5-5 and TRBJ1-1; a possible D gene is TRBD1 (6 bases). Sequences were obtained from peripheral blood. This TCR was recovered from a man between 18 and 35 years old with active or convalescent COVID-19. Here the CDR3 reads CARTGLLSQGPTEAFF. Written as DNA, the CDR3 is TGTGCCCGCACCGGGCTACTATCTCAGGGGCCCACTGAAGCTTTCTTT.